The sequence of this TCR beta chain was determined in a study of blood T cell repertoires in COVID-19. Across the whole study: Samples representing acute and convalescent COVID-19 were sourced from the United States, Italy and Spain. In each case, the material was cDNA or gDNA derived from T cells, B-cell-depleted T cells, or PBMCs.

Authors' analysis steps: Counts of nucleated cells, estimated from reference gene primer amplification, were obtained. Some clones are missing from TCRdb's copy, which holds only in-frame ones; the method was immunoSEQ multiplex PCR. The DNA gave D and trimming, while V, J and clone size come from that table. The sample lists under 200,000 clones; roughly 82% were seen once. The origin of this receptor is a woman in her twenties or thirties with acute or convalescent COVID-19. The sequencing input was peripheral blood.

The DNA for the CDR3 is TGTGCCAGCAGCTTAAACAGATACAATGAGCAGTTCTTC. Translation gives CASSLNRYNEQFF. V gene TRBV7-2 combines with J gene TRBJ2-1; D gene unclear. This CDR3 spans 13 amino acids. Germline loops: CDR1 SGHTA, CDR2 FQGNSA. V lost 2 bases and J 4 bases, leaving 6 bases between the germline ends.